The entry that follows covers one T cell receptor (beta chain) sequence. Sequencing used immunoSEQ multiplex PCR; TCRdb keeps in-frame clones, though not all of them. The sample lists hundreds of thousands of clones, about 86% occurring once. These data come from a study of blood T cell repertoires in COVID-19. About the research overall: In each case, the material was cDNA or gDNA derived from T cells, B-cell-depleted T cells, or PBMCs.

Germline-derived CDR1 and CDR2 are ENHRY and SYGVKD. CDR3 length equals 13 residues. The junction had 5 bases not matched to a gene; V was cut back by 7 bases and J by 5 bases. This TCR was recovered from a woman between 45 and 65 years old who had recovered from COVID-19. Input material: PBMCs or T cells enriched from blood (not recorded which). The V call is TRBV10-3, the J call TRBJ1-1; 9 bases match TRBD1. The CDR3 sequence: CAIKGTGQTEAFF. DNA for the CDR3: TGTGCCATCAAAGGGACAGGGCAAACTGAAGCTTTCTTT.